A selection of T cell receptor beta chains follows, all from one sample in a study of T-cell memory formation after mild COVID-19. TCRdb redid the calling of the 5' RACE reads with MiXCR, one entry per CDR3 protein. The sample lists 350,000 to 500,000 distinct CDR3 sequences, more than 15% seen once, with roughly a fifth in the top ten. The material sequenced was PBMCs or a T cell subset sorted from them (not recorded which). The receptor source for this set is a young man who had mild COVID-19 (a few samples of this study predate the infection). Cell type and time point are not known. CDR3s include the opening cysteine and the closing phenylalanine or tryptophan. The D gene is left open where the match is weak. Rows may omit the clone size; those that give it use once, few, many or a size class.

TRBD1	TRBV6-5	NA	TRBJ2-7	CASSQQGAFYEQYF	TGTGCCAGCAGCCAACAGGGGGCTTTTTACGAGCAGTACTTC
NA	TRBV7-3	many	TRBJ1-1	CASSPLGIDTEAFF	TGTGCCAGCAGCCCCCTCGGCATAGACACTGAAGCTTTCTTT
TRBD2	TRBV7-9	NA	TRBJ2-1	CASSPLAGGPNEQFF	TGTGCCAGCAGCCCTTTAGCGGGGGGGCCCAATGAGCAGTTCTTC
NA	TRBV6-4	medium-sized	TRBJ1-5	CASSDLVFCNQPQHF	TGTGCCAGCAGTGACTTGGTATTTTGCAATCAGCCCCAGCATTTT
TRBD1	TRBV28	NA	TRBJ1-2	CASQPPGQGFYGYTF	TGTGCCAGCCAACCGCCGGGACAGGGATTCTATGGCTACACCTTC
NA	TRBV9	NA	TRBJ2-7	CASSVASDRDYEQYF	TGTGCCAGCAGCGTAGCTTCGGACAGAGACTACGAGCAGTACTTC
NA	TRBV29-1	NA	TRBJ2-2	CSVVVTGELFF	TGCAGCGTTGTGGTAACCGGGGAGCTGTTTTTT
NA	TRBV7-8	few	TRBJ2-1	CASSPSKMFGEQFF	TGTGCCAGCAGCCCCTCCAAGATGTTCGGTGAGCAGTTCTTC
NA	TRBV7-9	NA	TRBJ2-3	CASSRYGADTQYF	TGTGCCAGCAGCCGGTACGGTGCAGATACGCAGTATTTT
TRBD1	TRBV7-2	many	TRBJ2-7	CASSLRAAQALLPGGYEQYF	TGTGCCAGCAGCTTACGGGCAGCCCAAGCCCTCCTTCCAGGGGGCTACGAGCAGTACTTC
TRBD1	TRBV29-1	NA	TRBJ1-1	CSVFKGTGVTEAFF	TGCAGCGTTTTCAAAGGGACAGGGGTCACTGAAGCTTTCTTT
TRBD1	TRBV15	NA	TRBJ1-5	CATSREGTGLYQPQHF	TGTGCCACCAGCAGAGAGGGGACAGGGCTTTATCAGCCCCAGCATTTT
TRBD2	TRBV7-9	few	TRBJ2-5	CASSLEVRTGGTQSF	TGTGCCAGCAGCTTAGAAGTGCGGACCGGGGGGACCCAGTCCTTC
TRBD1	TRBV6-5	NA	TRBJ2-5	CASSQGTGVVEKTQYF	TGTGCCAGCAGTCAAGGGACAGGCGTGGTCGAGAAGACCCAGTACTTC
TRBD1	TRBV6-5	few	TRBJ2-1	CASSYHTGEAEQFF	TGTGCCAGCAGTTACCACACAGGGGAAGCGGAGCAGTTCTTC
NA	TRBV3-1	few	TRBJ1-5	CASSQAGGGSNQPQHF	TGTGCCAGCAGCCAAGCGGGGGGCGGAAGCAATCAGCCCCAGCATTTT
TRBD2	TRBV4-1	few	TRBJ2-5	CASSRRGGASGGYETQYF	TGCGCCAGCAGCCGACGAGGCGGCGCTAGCGGGGGCTATGAGACCCAGTACTTC
NA	TRBV6-5	NA	TRBJ2-1	CASSYSSLRTSYNEQFF	TGTGCCAGCAGTTACTCGAGCTTACGAACATCCTACAATGAGCAGTTCTTC
NA	TRBV2	few	TRBJ2-7	CASSESSGASSYEQYF	TGTGCCAGCAGTGAGTCTTCGGGGGCTAGCTCCTACGAGCAGTACTTC
TRBD2	TRBV20-1	few	TRBJ2-1	CSASTSGGPPYNEQFF	TGCAGTGCTAGTACTAGCGGGGGGCCACCTTACAATGAGCAGTTCTTC
NA	TRBV7-2	NA	TRBJ2-1	CASSPTPRPYEQFF	TGTGCCAGCAGCCCGACCCCCCGGCCATATGAGCAGTTCTTC
TRBD1	TRBV20-1	few	TRBJ2-6	CSARAGQGAWGANVLTF	TGCAGTGCTAGGGCAGGACAGGGGGCTTGGGGGGCCAACGTCCTGACTTTC
NA	TRBV10-1	NA	TRBJ1-1	CASSELGGQAFF	TGCGCCAGCAGTGAATTAGGGGGGCAAGCTTTCTTT
NA	TRBV20-1	few	TRBJ1-6	CSASFSDGPLHF	TGCAGTGCTAGTTTTTCAGATGGGCCCCTCCACTTT
TRBD1	TRBV7-2	few	TRBJ1-6	CASSSPPGQRNSPLHF	TGTGCCAGCAGCTCTCCGCCGGGACAGCGTAATTCACCCCTCCACTTT
NA	TRBV20-1	few	TRBJ1-3	CSTARLGTIYF	TGCAGTACTGCCAGACTCGGCACCATATATTTT
NA	TRBV4-3	few	TRBJ1-1	CASSQSYRVNTEAFF	TGCGCCAGCAGCCAATCCTACCGAGTTAACACTGAAGCTTTCTTT
TRBD1	TRBV12-3/TRBV12-4	few	TRBJ1-2	CASSFATGGYGYTF	TGTGCCAGCAGTTTTGCCACAGGGGGCTATGGCTACACCTTC